Presented here are 2 T cell receptor beta chains from one specimen sequenced in a study of blood T cell repertoires in COVID-19. Repertoires were generated with immunoSEQ multiplex PCR, while TCRdb's copy carries only in-frame clones and drops some. The repertoire holds 150,000 to 200,000 clones, 85% to 90% seen once, with approximately 12% in the top ten. The sample comprised peripheral blood. These receptors originate from a woman between 65 and 79 years old with COVID-19, enrolled during active disease.

This clone has only one observation. V gene TRBV28 combines with J gene TRBJ1-6, with 8 bases that match TRBD1. V trimming: 3 bases; J trimming: 6 bases; junction bases outside the gene matches: 1. Germline-derived CDR1 and CDR2 are MDHEN and SYDVKM. CDR3 length equals 14 residues. CDR3 nucleotides: TGTGCCAGCAGTTTGGGACAGGTTAATTCACCCCTCCACTTT. It is translated as CASSLGQVNSPLHF. Full variable domain (missing parts from reference TRBV28 and TRBJ1-6): DVKVTQSSRYLVKRTGEKVFLECVQDMDHENMFWYRQDPGLGLRLIYFSYDVKMKEKGDIPEGYSVSREKKERFSLILESASTNQTSMYLCASSLGQVNSPLHFGNGTRLTVT.

The CDR3 nucleotides read TGTGCCAGTAGTATAGGCCTCACAGTTCAGCCCTACGAGCAGTACTTC. It translates to CASSIGLTVQPYEQYF. The gene calls are TRBV19 and TRBJ2-7; D is unresolved. CDR1 LNHDA and CDR2 SQIVND come from the germline V gene (reference sequence). The V and J ends lost 1 base and 2 bases respectively, with 15 bases between them. CDR3 size: 16 residues.